The TCR beta chain described here comes from a study of CDR3 diversity in severe acne. Each CDR3 protein is one row after TCRdb ran MiXCR on the PCR reads. This sample has some 84,000 distinct CDR3 sequences, with about half found just once. The CDR3 spans 17 residues. V shed 0 bases and J shed 4 bases, with 16 bases lying between them. Germline V gene data show CDR1 as MGHRA and CDR2 as YSYEKL. This clonotype appeared a few times. The sequenced sample was blood. This TCR derives from a male donor in good health, serving as a control. The chain is built from TRBV4-1 and TRBJ1-3; D is possibly TRBD1 (5 bases). CDR3 DNA sequence: TGCGCCAGCAGCCAAGATCCGGGACTTCGGTCCGGAAACACCATATATTTT. It specifies CASSQDPGLRSGNTIYF.